The T cell receptor (beta chain) under discussion was sequenced for a study of shared clonotypes between healthy human individuals. This clone occurred a few times. Its specificity is not known. The V gene's germline CDR1 is SGHNT and CDR2 YYREEE (reference sequence). CDR3 length: 14 amino acids. The junction had 7 bases not matched to a gene; V was cut back by 6 bases and J by 4 bases. Whole-study results and caveats: Rarefaction analysis demonstrated incomplete sorted-subset sequencing notwithstanding large depth. When naive CD4 clonotypes were compared across a handful of donors, about 4.9% were shared.

The data were produced by immunoSEQ multiplex PCR, yet TCRdb's version contains in-frame clones alone and is incomplete. The sample has nearly 1 million clones, over 60% seen once; the top ten hold about 1.5%. The chain carries TRBV5-4 and TRBJ2-7; 10 bases match TRBD1. The clonotype originates from a man younger than 35 in good health. The source material was memory CD4+ T cells sorted from blood. As to subset: CD45RA-negative fraction. The CDR3, as DNA: TGTGCCAGCACCCCTGACAGGGGGCTGTACGAGCAGTACTTC. Protein: CASTPDRGLYEQYF. Supplemented by reference TRBV5-4 and TRBJ2-7, the full variable domain reads ETGVTQSPTHLIKTRGQQVTLRCSSQSGHNTVSWYQQALGQGPQFIFQYYREEENGRGNFPPRFSGLQFPNYSSELNVNALELDDSALYLCASTPDRGLYEQYFGPGTRLTVT.